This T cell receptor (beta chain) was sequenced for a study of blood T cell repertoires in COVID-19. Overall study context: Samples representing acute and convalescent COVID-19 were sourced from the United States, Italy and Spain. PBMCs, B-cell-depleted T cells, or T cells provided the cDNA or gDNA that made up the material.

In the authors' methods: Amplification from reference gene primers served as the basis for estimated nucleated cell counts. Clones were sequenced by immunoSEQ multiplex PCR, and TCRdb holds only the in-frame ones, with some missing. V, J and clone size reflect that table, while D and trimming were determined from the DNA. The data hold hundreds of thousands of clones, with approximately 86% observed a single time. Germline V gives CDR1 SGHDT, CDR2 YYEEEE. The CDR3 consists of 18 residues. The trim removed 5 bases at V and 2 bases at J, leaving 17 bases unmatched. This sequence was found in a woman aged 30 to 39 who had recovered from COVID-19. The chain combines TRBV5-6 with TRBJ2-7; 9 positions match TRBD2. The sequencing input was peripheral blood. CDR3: CASSQRQETSGRTYEQYF. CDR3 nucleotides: TGTGCCAGCAGTCAGCGACAAGAAACTAGCGGGCGGACCTACGAGCAGTACTTC. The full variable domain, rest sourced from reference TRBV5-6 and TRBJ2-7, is DAGVTQSPTHLIKTRGQQVTLRCSPKSGHDTVSWYQQALGQGPQFIFQYYEEEERQRGNFPDRFSGHQFPNYSSELNVNALLLGDSALYLCASSQRQETSGRTYEQYFGPGTRLTVT.